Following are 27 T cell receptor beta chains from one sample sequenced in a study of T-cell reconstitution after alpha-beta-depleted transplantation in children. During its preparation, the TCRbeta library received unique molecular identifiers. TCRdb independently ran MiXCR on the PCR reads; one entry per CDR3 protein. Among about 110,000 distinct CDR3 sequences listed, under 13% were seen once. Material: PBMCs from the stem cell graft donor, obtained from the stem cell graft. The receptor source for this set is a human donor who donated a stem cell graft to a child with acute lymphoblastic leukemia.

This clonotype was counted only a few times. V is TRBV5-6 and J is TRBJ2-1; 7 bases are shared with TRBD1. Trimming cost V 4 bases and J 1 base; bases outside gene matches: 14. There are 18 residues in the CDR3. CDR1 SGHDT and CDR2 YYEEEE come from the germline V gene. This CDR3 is CASSPALPLDRSYNEQFF. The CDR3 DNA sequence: TGTGCCAGCAGCCCCGCGCTCCCATTGGACAGGTCCTACAATGAGCAGTTCTTC.

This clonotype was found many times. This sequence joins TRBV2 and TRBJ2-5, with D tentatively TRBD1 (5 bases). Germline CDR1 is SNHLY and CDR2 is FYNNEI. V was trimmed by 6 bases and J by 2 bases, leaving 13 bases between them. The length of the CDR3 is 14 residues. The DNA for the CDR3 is TGTGCCAGCAGATCGACAGAAGATCAAGAGACCCAGTACTTC. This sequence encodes CASRSTEDQETQYF.

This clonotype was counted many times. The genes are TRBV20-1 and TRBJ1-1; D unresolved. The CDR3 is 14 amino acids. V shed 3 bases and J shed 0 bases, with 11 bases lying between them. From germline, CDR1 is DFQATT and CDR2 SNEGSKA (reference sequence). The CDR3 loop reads CSASSRAMNTEAFF. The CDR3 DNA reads TGCAGTGCTAGTTCACGGGCGATGAACACTGAAGCTTTCTTT.

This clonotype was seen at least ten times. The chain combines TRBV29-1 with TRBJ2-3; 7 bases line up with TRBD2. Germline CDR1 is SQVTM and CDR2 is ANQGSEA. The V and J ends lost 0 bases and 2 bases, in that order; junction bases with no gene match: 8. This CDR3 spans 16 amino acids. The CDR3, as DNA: TGCAGCGTTGAAGATGGAAGCGGGGAGAACACAGATACGCAGTATTTT. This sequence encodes CSVEDGSGENTDTQYF.

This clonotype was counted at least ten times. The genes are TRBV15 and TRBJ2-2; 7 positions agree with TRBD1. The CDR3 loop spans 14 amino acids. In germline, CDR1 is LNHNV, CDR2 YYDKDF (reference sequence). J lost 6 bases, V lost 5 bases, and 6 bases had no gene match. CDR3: CATSQDRAPGELFF. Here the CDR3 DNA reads TGTGCCACCAGCCAAGACAGGGCGCCCGGGGAGCTGTTTTTT.

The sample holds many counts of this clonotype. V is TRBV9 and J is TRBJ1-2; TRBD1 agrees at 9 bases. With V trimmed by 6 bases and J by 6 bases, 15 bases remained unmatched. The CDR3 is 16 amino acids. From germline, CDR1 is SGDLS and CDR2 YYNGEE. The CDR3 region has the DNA TGTGCCAGCACCTCAGGACAGGGGCCAAATCAGGATGGCTACACCTTC. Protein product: CASTSGQGPNQDGYTF.

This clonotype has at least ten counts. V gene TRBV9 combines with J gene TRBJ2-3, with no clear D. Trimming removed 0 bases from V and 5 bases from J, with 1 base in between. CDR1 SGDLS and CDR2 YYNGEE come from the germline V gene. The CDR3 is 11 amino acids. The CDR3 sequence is CASSVGDTQYF. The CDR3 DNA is TGTGCCAGCAGCGTAGGAGATACGCAGTATTTT.

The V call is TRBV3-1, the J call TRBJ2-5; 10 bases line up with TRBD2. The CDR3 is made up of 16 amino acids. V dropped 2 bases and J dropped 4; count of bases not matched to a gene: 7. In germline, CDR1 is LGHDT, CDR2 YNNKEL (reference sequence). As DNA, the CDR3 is TGTGCCAGCAGCCAACAAGCGGGGGGGCGGGGAGAGACCCAGTACTTC. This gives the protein CASSQQAGGRGETQYF.

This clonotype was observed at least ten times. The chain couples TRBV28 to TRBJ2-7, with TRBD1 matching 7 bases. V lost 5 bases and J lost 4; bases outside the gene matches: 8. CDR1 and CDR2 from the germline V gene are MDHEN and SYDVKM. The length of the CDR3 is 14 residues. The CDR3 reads CASSLSGGGYEQYF. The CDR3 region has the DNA TGTGCCAGCAGTCTTTCAGGGGGTGGGTACGAGCAGTACTTC.

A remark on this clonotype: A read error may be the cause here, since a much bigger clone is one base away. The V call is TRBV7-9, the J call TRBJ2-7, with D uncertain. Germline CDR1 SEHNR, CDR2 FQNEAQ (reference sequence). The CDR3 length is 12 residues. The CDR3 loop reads CTSSYGFDEQYF. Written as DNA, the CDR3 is TGTACCAGCAGCTATGGTTTCGACGAGCAGTACTTC.

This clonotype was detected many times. This chain's CDR3 is CASTGTPNTGELFF. The CDR3, as DNA: TGTGCCAGCACCGGGACACCGAACACCGGGGAGCTGTTTTTT. The chain is built from TRBV5-6 and TRBJ2-2; tentative D call: TRBD1 (6 bases). This CDR3 is 14 amino acids long. V was pared by 6 bases and J by 0 bases, with 9 bases between. The germline V gene encodes CDR1 SGHDT and CDR2 YYEEEE.

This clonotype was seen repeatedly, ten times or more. The CDR3 protein is CASSLVARRADTQYF. The CDR3 DNA sequence: TGTGCCAGCAGCCTAGTAGCGAGGCGCGCAGATACGCAGTATTTT. The rearrangement uses TRBV12-3 or TRBV12-4 and TRBJ2-3, with D tentatively TRBD2 (5 bases). The CDR3 loop spans 15 amino acids. The germline V and J ends were trimmed by 6 bases and 4 bases, with 17 bases remaining between them.

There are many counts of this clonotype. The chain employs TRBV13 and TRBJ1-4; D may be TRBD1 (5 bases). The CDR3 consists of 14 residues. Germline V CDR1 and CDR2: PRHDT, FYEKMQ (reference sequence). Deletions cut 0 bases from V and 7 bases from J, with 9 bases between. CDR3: CASSLGGTREKLFF. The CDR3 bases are TGTGCCAGCAGCTTAGGGGGGACTCGTGAAAAACTGTTTTTT. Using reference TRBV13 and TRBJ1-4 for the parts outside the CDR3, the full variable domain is AAGVIQSPRHLIKEKRETATLKCYPIPRHDTVYWYQQGPGQDPQFLISFYEKMQSDKGSIPDRFSAQQFSDYHSELNMSSLELGDSALYFCASSLGGTREKLFFGSGTQLSVL.

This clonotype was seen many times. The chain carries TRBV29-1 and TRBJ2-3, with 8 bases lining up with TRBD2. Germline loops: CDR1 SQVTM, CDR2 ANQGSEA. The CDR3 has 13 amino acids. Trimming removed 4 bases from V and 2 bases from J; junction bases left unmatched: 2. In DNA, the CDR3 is TGCAGCGTTGCTAGCGGGTTCACAGATACGCAGTATTTT. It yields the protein CSVASGFTDTQYF.

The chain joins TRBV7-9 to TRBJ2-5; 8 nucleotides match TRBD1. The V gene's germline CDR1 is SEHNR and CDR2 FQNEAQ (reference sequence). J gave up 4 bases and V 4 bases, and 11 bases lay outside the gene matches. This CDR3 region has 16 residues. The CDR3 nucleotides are TGTGCCAGCAGCTCCCAATTCGACAGGGGTGGAGAGACCCAGTACTTC. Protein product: CASSSQFDRGGETQYF.

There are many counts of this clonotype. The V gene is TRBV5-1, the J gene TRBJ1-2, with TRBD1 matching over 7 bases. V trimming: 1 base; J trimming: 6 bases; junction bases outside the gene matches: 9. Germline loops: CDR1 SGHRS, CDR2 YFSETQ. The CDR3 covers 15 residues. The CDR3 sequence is CASSLRGQLLDGYTF. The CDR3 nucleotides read TGCGCCAGCAGCTTGAGGGGACAGTTATTGGATGGCTACACCTTC.

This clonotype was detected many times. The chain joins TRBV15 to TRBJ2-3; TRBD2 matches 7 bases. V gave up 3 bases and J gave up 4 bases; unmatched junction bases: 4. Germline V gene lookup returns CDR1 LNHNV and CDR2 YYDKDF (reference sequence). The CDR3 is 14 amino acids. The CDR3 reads CATSRGEGADTQYF. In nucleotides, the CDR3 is TGTGCCACCAGCAGGGGGGAGGGCGCAGATACGCAGTATTTT.

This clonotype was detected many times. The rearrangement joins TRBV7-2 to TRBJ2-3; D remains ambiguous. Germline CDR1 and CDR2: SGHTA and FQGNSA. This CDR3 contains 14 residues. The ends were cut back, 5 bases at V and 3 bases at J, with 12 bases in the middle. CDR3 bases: TGTGCCAGCAGCCCCGCTTCCCTAACAGATACGCAGTATTTT. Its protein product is CASSPASLTDTQYF.

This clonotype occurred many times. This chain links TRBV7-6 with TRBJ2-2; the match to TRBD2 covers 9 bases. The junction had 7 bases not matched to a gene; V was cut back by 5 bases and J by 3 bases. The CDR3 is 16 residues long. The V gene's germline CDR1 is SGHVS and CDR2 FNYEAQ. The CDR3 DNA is TGTGCCAGCAGCGTACAAGCGGGAGGCTACACCGGGGAGCTGTTTTTT. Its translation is CASSVQAGGYTGELFF. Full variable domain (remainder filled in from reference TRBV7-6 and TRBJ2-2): GAGVSQSPRYKVTKRGQDVALRCDPISGHVSLYWYRQALGQGPEFLTYFNYEAQQDKSGLPNDRFSAERPEGSISTLTIQRTEQRDSAMYRCASSVQAGGYTGELFFGEGSRLTVL.

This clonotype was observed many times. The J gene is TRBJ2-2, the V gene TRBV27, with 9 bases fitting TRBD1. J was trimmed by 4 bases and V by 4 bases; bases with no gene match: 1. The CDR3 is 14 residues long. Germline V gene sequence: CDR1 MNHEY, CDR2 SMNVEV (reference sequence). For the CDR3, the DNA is TGTGCCAGCAGTTGGGACAGGGCCACCGGGGAGCTGTTTTTT. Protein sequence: CASSWDRATGELFF.

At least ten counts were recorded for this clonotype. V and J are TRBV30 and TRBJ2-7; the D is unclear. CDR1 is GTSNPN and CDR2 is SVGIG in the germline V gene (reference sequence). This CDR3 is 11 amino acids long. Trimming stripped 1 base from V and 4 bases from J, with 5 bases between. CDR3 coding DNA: TGTGCCTGGAGTGGGTATTACGAGCAGTACTTC. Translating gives CAWSGYYEQYF.

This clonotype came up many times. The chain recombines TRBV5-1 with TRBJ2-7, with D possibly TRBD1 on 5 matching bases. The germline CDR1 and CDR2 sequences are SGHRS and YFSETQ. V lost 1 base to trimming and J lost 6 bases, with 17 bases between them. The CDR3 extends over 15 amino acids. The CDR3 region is CASSLLGVGRGEQYF. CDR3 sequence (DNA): TGCGCCAGCAGCTTGTTAGGGGTCGGACGAGGCGAGCAGTACTTC.

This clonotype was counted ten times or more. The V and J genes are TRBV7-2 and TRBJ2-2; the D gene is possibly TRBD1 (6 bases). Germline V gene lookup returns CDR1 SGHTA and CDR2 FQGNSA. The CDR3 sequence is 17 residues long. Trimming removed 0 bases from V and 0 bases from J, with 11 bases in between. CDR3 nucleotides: TGTGCCAGCAGCTTAGCCACCGGGACAACGAACACCGGGGAGCTGTTTTTT. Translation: CASSLATGTTNTGELFF. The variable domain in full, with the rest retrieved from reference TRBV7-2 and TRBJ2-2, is GAGVSQSPSNKVTEKGKDVELRCDPISGHTALYWYRQSLGQGLEFLIYFQGNSAPDKSGLPSDRFSAERTGGSVSTLTIQRTQQEDSAVYLCASSLATGTTNTGELFFGEGSRLTVL.

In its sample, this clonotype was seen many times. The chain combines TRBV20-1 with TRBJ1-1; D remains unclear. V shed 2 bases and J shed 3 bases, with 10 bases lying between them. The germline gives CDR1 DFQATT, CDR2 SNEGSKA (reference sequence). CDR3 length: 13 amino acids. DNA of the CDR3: TGCAGTGCTAGACGAGGACTTCACACTGAAGCTTTCTTT. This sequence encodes CSARRGLHTEAFF.

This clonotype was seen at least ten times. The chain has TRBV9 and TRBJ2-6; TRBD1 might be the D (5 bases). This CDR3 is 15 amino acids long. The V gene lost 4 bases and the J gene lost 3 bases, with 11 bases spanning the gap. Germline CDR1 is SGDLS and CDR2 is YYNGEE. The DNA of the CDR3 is TGTGCCAGCAGCCCTCAGGGCGGTGGGGCCAACGTCCTGACTTTC. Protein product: CASSPQGGGANVLTF.

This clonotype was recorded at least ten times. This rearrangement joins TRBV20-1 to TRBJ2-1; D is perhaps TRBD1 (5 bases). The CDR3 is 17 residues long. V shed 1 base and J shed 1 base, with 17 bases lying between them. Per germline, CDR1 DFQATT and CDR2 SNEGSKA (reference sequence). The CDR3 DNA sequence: TGCAGTGCTAGAGCGTTCAGGGCCCCTTTGTCCTACAATGAGCAGTTCTTC. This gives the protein CSARAFRAPLSYNEQFF.

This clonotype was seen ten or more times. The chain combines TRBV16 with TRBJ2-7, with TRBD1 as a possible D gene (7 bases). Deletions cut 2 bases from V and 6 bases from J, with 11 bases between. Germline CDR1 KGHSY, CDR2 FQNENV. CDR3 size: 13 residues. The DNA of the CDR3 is TGTGCCAGCAGCCAAGGGCAGGGGGGCGAGCAGTACTTC. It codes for CASSQGQGGEQYF.